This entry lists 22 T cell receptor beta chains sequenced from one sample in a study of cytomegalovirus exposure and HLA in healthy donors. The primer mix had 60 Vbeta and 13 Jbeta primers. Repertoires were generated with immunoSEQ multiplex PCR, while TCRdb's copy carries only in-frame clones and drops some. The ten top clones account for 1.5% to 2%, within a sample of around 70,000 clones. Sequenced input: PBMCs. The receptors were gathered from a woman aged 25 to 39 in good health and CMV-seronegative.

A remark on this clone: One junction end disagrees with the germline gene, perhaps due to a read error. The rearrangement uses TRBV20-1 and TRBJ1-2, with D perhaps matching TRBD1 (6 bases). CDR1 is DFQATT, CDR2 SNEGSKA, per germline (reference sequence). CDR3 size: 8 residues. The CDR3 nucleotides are TGCAGTGCAACCGGACAGAACTTC. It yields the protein CSATGQNF.

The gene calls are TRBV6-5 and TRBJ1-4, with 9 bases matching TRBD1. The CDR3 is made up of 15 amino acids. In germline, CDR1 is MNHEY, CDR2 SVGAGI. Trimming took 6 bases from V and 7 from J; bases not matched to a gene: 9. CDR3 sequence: CASSSWGTGSEKLFF. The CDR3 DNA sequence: TGTGCCAGCAGCTCGTGGGGGACAGGGTCTGAAAAACTGTTTTTT.

CDR3 sequence (DNA): TGCAGCGTCGGACTAACCAACAATGAGCAGTTCTTC. Its translation: CSVGLTNNEQFF. The chain carries TRBV29-1 and TRBJ2-1; the D gene is possibly TRBD2 (6 bases). The length of the CDR3 is 12 residues. V was trimmed by 6 bases and J by 5 bases, leaving 11 bases between them. Germline CDR1 SQVTM, CDR2 ANQGSEA.

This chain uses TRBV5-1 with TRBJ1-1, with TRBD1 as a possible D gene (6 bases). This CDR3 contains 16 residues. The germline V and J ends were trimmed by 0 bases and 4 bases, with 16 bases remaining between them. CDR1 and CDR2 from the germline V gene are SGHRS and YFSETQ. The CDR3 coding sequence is TGCGCCAGCAGCTTGGAGCTGAGTCAGGGGAGCACTGAAGCTTTCTTT. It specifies CASSLELSQGSTEAFF.

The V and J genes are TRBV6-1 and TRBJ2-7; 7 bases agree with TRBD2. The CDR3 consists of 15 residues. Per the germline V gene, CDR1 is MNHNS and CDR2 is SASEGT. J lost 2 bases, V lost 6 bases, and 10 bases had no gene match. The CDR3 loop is CASRDSRGFTYEQYF. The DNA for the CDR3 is TGTGCCAGCAGAGATTCGCGGGGGTTCACCTACGAGCAGTACTTC.

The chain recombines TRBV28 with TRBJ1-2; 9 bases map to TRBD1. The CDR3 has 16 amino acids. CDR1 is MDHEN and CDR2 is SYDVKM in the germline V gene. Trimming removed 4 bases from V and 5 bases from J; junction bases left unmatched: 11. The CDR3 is CASSSRFRDRAYGYTF. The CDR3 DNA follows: TGTGCCAGCAGTTCCCGCTTCCGGGACAGGGCTTATGGCTACACCTTC.

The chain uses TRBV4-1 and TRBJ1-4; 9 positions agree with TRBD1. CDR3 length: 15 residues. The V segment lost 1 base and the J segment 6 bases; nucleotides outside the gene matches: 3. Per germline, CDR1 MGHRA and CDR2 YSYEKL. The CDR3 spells CASSQAGQGYEKLFF. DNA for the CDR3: TGCGCCAGCAGCCAAGCCGGACAGGGGTATGAAAAACTGTTTTTT.

CDR3 DNA sequence: TGCGCCAGCAGGCAGGAAGGTGATGGCTACACCTTC. This codes for CASRQEGDGYTF. This sequence joins TRBV5-1 and TRBJ1-2; D is unclear. The CDR3 spans 12 residues. CDR1 is SGHRS, CDR2 YFSETQ, per germline. V lost 5 bases, J lost 6 bases, and 11 bases lay in between.

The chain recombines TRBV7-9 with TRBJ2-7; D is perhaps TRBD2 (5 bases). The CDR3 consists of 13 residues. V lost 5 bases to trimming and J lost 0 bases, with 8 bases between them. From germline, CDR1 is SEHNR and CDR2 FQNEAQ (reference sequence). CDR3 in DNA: TGTGCCAGCAGCGACGGGAACTCCTACGAGCAGTACTTC. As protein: CASSDGNSYEQYF.

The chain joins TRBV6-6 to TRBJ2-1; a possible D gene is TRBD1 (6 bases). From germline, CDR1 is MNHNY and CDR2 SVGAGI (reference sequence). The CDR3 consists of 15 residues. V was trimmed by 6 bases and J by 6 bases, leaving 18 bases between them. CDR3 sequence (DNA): TGTGCCAGCAGCACCGACAGGACTCCTTTCAATGAGCAGTTCTTC. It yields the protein CASSTDRTPFNEQFF.

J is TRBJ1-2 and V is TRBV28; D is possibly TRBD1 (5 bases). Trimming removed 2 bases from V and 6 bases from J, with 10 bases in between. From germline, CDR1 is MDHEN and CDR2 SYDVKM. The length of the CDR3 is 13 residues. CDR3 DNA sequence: TGTGCCAGCAGTTTACGGCAGGGCAATGGCTACACCTTC. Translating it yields CASSLRQGNGYTF.

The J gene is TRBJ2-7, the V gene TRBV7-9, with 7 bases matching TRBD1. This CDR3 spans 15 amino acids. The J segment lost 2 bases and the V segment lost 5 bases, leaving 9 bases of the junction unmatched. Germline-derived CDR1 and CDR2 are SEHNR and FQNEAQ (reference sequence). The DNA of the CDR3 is TGTGCCAGCAGCGACTCCGGGACAGACACCTACGAGCAGTACTTC. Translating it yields CASSDSGTDTYEQYF.

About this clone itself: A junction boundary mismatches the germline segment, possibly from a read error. CDR3 amino acids: CASSLREGLLSIF. The DNA for the CDR3 is TGTGCCAGCAGTTTAAGGGAGGGACTCCTCTCGATCTTC. The V gene is TRBV28, the J gene TRBJ2-1, with 7 bases identical to TRBD2. Germline V gene data show CDR1 as MDHEN and CDR2 as SYDVKM. The CDR3 is 13 residues long.

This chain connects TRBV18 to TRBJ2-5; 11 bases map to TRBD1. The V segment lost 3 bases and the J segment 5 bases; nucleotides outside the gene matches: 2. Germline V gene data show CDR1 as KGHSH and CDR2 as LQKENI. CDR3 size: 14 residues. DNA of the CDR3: TGTGCCAGCTCACCCGGGACAGGGGGTGAGACCCAGTACTTC. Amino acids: CASSPGTGGETQYF.

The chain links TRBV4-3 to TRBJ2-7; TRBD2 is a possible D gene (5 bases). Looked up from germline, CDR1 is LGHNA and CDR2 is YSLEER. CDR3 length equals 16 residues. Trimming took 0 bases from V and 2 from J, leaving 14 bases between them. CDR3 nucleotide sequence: TGCGCCAGCAGCCAAGAATTCCGGGGAGCGGCCTACGAGCAGTACTTC. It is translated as CASSQEFRGAAYEQYF.

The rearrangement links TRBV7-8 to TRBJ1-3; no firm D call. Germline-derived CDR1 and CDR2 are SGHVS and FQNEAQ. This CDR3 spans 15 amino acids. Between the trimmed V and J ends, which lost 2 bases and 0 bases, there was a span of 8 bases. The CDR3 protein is CASSLLAGSGNTIYF. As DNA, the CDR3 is TGTGCCAGCAGCTTATTGGCAGGCTCTGGAAACACCATATATTTT.

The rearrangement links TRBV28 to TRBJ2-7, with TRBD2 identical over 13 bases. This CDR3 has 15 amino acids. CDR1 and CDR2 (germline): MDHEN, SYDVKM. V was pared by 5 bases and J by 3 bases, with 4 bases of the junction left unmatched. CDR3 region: CASSPRTSGGYEQYF. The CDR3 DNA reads TGTGCCAGCAGTCCCCGGACTAGCGGGGGCTACGAGCAGTACTTC.

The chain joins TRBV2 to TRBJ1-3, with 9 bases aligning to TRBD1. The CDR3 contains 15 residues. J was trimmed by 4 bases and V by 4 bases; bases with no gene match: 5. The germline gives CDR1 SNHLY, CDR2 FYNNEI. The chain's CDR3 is CASSATGGGGNTIYF. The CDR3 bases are TGTGCCAGCAGTGCAACAGGGGGCGGAGGAAACACCATATATTTT.

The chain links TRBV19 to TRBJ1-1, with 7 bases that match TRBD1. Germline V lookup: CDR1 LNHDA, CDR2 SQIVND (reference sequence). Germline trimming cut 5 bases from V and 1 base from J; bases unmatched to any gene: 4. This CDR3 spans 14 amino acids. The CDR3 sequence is CASSSRDRNTEAFF. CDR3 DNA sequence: TGTGCCAGTAGTTCTCGGGACAGGAACACTGAAGCTTTCTTT.

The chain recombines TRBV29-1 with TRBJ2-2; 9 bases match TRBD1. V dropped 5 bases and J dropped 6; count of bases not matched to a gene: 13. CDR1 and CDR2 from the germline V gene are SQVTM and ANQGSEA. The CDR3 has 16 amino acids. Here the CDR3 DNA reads TGCAGCGTTCCAAGCGCACCGGGACAGGGACCCGGGGAGCTGTTTTTT. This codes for CSVPSAPGQGPGELFF.

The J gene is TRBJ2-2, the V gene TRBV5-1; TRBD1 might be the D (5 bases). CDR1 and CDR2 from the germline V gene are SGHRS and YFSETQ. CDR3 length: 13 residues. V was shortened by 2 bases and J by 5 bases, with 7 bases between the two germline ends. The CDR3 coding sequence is TGCGCCAGCAGCTTTCAGGGTACCGGGGAGCTGTTTTTT. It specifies CASSFQGTGELFF. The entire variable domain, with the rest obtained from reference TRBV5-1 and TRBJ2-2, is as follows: KAGVTQTPRYLIKTRGQQVTLSCSPISGHRSVSWYQQTPGQGLQFLFEYFSETQRNKGNFPGRFSGRQFSNSRSEMNVSTLELGDSALYLCASSFQGTGELFFGEGSRLTVL.

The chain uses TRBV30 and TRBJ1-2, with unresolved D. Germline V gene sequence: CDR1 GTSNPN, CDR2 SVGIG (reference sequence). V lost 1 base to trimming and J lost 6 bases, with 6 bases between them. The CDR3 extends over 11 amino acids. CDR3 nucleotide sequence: TGTGCCTGGAGTGACGGGGATGGCTACACCTTC. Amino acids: CAWSDGDGYTF.